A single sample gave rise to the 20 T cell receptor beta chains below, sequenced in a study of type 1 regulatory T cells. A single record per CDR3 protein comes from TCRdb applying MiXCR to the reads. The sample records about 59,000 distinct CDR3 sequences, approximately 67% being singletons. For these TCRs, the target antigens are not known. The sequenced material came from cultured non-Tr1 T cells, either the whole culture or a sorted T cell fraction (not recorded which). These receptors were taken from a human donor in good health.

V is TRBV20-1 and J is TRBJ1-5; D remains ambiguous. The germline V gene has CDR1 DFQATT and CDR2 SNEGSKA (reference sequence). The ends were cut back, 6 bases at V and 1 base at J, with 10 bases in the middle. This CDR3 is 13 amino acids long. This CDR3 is CSATGPSNQPQHF. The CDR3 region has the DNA TGCAGTGCGACTGGACCGAGCAATCAGCCCCAGCATTTT.

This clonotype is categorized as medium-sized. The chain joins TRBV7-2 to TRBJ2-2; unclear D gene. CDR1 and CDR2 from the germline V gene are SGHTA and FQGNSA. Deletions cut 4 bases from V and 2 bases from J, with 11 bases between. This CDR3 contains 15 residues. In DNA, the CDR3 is TGTGCCAGCAGCTGGTCGACCACTAACACCGGGGAGCTGTTTTTT. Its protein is CASSWSTTNTGELFF.

CDR3 DNA: TGTGCCAGTAGTATAGCTCGATTCCCAGGGGACACTGAAGCTTTCTTT. This sequence encodes CASSIARFPGDTEAFF. This chain connects TRBV19 to TRBJ1-1; D possibly corresponds to TRBD1 (6 bases). The CDR3 is 16 amino acids. Germline V gene sequence: CDR1 LNHDA, CDR2 SQIVND (reference sequence). Trimming took 1 base from V and 3 from J, leaving 15 bases between them.

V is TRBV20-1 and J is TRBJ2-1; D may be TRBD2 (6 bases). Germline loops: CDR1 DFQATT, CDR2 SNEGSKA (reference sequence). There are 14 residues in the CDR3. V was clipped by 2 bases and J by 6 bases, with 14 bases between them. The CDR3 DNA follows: TGCAGTGCTAGATTTCGGCGGGAAACCAATGAGCAGTTCTTC. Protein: CSARFRRETNEQFF.

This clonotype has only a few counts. The CDR3 bases are TGCGCCAGCAGCGCCGCAAGGGTCGACACTGAAGCTTTCTTT. Translating it yields CASSAARVDTEAFF. The rearrangement joins TRBV5-1 to TRBJ1-1; D gene ambiguous. Germline lookup yields CDR1 SGHRS and CDR2 YFSETQ. Trimming took off 4 bases at V and 3 bases at J, with 13 bases between the two ends. This CDR3 is 14 amino acids long. The full variable domain, completed using reference TRBV5-1 and TRBJ1-1, is KAGVTQTPRYLIKTRGQQVTLSCSPISGHRSVSWYQQTPGQGLQFLFEYFSETQRNKGNFPGRFSGRQFSNSRSEMNVSTLELGDSALYLCASSAARVDTEAFFGQGTRLTVV.

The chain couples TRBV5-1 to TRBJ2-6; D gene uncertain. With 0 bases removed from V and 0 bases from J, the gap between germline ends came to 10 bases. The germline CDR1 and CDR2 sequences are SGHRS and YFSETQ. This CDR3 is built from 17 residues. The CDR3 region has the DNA TGCGCCAGCAGCTTGGAAGGACGTATCTCTGGGGCCAACGTCCTGACTTTC. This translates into CASSLEGRISGANVLTF.

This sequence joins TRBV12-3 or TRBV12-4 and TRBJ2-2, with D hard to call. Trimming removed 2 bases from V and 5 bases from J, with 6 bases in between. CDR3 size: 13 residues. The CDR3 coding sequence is TGTGCCAGCAGTTTAAGAATGACCGGGGAGCTGTTTTTT. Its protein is CASSLRMTGELFF.

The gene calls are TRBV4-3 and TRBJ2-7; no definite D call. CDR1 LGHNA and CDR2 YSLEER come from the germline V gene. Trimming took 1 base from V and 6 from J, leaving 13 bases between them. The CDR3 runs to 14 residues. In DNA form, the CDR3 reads TGCGCCAGCAGCCAAGGCCCTGGAAATAGCGAGCAGTACTTC. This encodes CASSQGPGNSEQYF.

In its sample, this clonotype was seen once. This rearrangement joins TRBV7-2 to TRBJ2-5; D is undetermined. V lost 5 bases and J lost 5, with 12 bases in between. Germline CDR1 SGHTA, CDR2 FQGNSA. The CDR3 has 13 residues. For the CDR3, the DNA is TGTGCCAGCAGCCCTCGGTTCGGGGAGACCCAGTACTTC. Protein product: CASSPRFGETQYF. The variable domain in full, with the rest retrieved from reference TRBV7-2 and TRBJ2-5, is GAGVSQSPSNKVTEKGKDVELRCDPISGHTALYWYRQSLGQGLEFLIYFQGNSAPDKSGLPSDRFSAERTGGSVSTLTIQRTQQEDSAVYLCASSPRFGETQYFGPGTRLLVL.

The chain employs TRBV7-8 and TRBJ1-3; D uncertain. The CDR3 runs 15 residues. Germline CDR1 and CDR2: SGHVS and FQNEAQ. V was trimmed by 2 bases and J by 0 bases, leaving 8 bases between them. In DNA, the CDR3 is TGTGCCAGCAGCTTACGGGAGAACTCTGGAAACACCATATATTTT. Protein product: CASSLRENSGNTIYF. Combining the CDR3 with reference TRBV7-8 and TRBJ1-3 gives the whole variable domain GAGVSQSPRYKVAKRGQDVALRCDPISGHVSLFWYQQALGQGPEFLTYFQNEAQLDKSGLPSDRFFAERPEGSVSTLKIQRTQQEDSAVYLCASSLRENSGNTIYFGEGSWLTVV.

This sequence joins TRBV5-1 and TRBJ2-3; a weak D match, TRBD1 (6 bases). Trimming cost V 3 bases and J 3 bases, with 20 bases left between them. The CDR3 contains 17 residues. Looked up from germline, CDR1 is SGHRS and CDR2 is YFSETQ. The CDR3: CASSSSLGRGLTDTQYF. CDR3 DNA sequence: TGCGCCAGCAGCTCCTCCCTGGGCAGGGGATTGACAGATACGCAGTATTTT.

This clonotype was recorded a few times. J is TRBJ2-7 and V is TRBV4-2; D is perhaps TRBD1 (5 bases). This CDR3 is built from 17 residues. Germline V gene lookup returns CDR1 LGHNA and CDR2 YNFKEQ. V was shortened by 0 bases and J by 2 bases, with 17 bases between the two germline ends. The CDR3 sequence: CASSQDTGAASPYEQYF. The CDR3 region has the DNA TGTGCCAGCAGCCAAGACACTGGGGCAGCATCTCCCTACGAGCAGTACTTC.

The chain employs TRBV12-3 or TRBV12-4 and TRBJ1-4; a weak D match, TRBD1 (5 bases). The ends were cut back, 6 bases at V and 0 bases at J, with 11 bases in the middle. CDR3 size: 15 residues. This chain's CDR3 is CASSLWGATNEKLFF. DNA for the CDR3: TGTGCCAGCAGCCTATGGGGGGCAACTAATGAAAAACTGTTTTTT.

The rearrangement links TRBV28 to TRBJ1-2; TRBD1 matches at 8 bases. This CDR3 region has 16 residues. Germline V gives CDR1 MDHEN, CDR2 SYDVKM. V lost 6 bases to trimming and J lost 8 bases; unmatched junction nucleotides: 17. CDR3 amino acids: CASRQGGTGWKEGYTF. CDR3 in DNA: TGTGCCAGCAGACAAGGGGGGACAGGTTGGAAAGAAGGCTACACCTTC.

Written as DNA, the CDR3 is TGTGCTAGTGGTTCCACCCGCCCGGAGACCCAGTACTTC. Translated, it gives CASGSTRPETQYF. The gene calls are TRBV12-5 and TRBJ2-5; D ambiguous. Trimming removed 4 bases at V and 5 bases at J, with 11 bases between. Germline V gives CDR1 LGHNT, CDR2 FRNRAP. This CDR3 contains 13 residues. Combining the CDR3 with reference TRBV12-5 and TRBJ2-5 gives the whole variable domain DARVTQTPRHKVTEMGQEVTMRCQPILGHNTVFWYRQTMMQGLELLAYFRNRAPLDDSGMPKDRFSAEMPDATLATLKIQPSEPRDSAVYFCASGSTRPETQYFGPGTRLLVL.

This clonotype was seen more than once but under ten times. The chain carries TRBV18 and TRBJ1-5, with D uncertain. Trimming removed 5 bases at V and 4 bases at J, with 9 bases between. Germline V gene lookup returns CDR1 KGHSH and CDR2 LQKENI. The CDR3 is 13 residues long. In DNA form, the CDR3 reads TGTGCCAGCTCATTGATAGGGAATCAGCCCCAGCATTTT. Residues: CASSLIGNQPQHF. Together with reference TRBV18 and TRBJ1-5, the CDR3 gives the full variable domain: NAGVMQNPRHLVRRRGQEARLRCSPMKGHSHVYWYRQLPEEGLKFMVYLQKENIIDESGMPKERFSAEFPKEGPSILRIQQVVRGDSAAYFCASSLIGNQPQHFGDGTRLSIL.

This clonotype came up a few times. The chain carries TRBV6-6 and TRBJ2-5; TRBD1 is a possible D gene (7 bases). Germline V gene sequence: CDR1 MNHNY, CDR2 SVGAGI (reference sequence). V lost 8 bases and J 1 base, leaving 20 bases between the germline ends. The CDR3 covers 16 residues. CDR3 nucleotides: TGTGCCAGCGGGGGGTCGAGGACAGGCCTCCAAGAGACCCAGTACTTC. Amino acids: CASGGSRTGLQETQYF.

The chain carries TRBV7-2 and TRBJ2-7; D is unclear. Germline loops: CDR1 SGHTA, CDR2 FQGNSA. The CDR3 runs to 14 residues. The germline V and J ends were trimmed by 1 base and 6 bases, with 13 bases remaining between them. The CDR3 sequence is CASSLGSRWGEQYF. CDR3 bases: TGTGCCAGCAGCTTAGGGAGCCGATGGGGCGAGCAGTACTTC.

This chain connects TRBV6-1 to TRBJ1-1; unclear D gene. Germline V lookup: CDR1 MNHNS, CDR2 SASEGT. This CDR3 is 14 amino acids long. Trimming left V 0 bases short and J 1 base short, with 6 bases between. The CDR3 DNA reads TGTGCCAGCAGTGAAGCGTGGGGGAACACTGAAGCTTTCTTT. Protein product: CASSEAWGNTEAFF.

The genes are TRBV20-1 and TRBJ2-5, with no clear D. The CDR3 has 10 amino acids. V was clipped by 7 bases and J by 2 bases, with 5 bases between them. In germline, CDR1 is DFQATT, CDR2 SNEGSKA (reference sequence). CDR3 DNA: TGCAGTGTCCCGCAAGAGACCCAGTACTTC. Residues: CSVPQETQYF.